Shown below are 20 T cell receptor beta chains from a single sample sequenced in a study of blood T cell repertoires in COVID-19. The data were produced by immunoSEQ multiplex PCR, yet TCRdb's version contains in-frame clones alone and is incomplete. The sample lists about 200,000 clones; 70% to 90% were seen once. The sample was peripheral blood. The source of these receptors is a man in his sixties with acute or convalescent COVID-19.

The V call is TRBV6-2 or TRBV6-3, the J call TRBJ2-1, with 11 positions matching TRBD2. Germline V gene data show CDR1 as MNHEY and CDR2 as SVGEGT. This CDR3 region has 14 residues. V was pared by 5 bases and J by 9 bases, with 6 bases of the junction left unmatched. CDR3 bases: TGTGCCAGCAGTCAGGGACTAGCGGTCGGTGAGCAGTTCTTC. Amino acid sequence: CASSQGLAVGEQFF.

This chain connects TRBV27 to TRBJ2-3, with D perhaps matching TRBD1 (6 bases). This CDR3 contains 14 residues. Per germline, CDR1 MNHEY and CDR2 SMNVEV (reference sequence). Trimming pared 3 bases from V and 4 bases from J, leaving 11 bases between. DNA for the CDR3: TGTGCCAGCAGTTTGGTCCAGGGGTCAGATACGCAGTATTTT. Residues: CASSLVQGSDTQYF.

V usage is TRBV7-2 and J usage is TRBJ1-1; D unresolved. Germline loops: CDR1 SGHTA, CDR2 FQGNSA. The V end was cut by 5 bases, the J end by 0 bases, with 13 bases between. This CDR3 has 15 residues. The CDR3 protein is CASSHRTRMNTEAFF. The CDR3 nucleotides read TGTGCCAGCAGCCACAGAACTCGAATGAACACTGAAGCTTTCTTT. The variable domain in full, completed from reference TRBV7-2 and TRBJ1-1, reads GAGVSQSPSNKVTEKGKDVELRCDPISGHTALYWYRQSLGQGLEFLIYFQGNSAPDKSGLPSDRFSAERTGGSVSTLTIQRTQQEDSAVYLCASSHRTRMNTEAFFGQGTRLTVV.

In its sample, this clone was seen a few times. The chain is built from TRBV6-1 and TRBJ1-5; D gene ambiguous. The V gene's germline CDR1 is MNHNS and CDR2 SASEGT. Trimming took 3 bases from V and 2 from J, leaving 8 bases between them. The CDR3 sequence is 14 residues long. CDR3 coding DNA: TGTGCCAGCAGTGATATTCCTGGCAATCAGCCCCAGCATTTT. Protein sequence: CASSDIPGNQPQHF.

The chain carries TRBV5-8 and TRBJ2-7, with 9 bases matching TRBD1. The CDR3 spans 14 residues. The germline CDR1 and CDR2 sequences are SGHTS and YDEGEE. V gave up 4 bases and J gave up 5 bases; unmatched junction bases: 7. DNA of the CDR3: TGTGCCAGCAGCCTCGGGACAGGGTACAACGAGCAGTACTTC. Amino acids: CASSLGTGYNEQYF.

The V gene is TRBV15, the J gene TRBJ1-1; D is perhaps TRBD1 (6 bases). The CDR3 covers 16 residues. The V end lost 0 bases, the J end lost 0 bases, and 11 bases lay between the germline ends. Germline lookup yields CDR1 LNHNV and CDR2 YYDKDF (reference sequence). CDR3 amino acids: CATSRDNRAMNTEAFF. In nucleotides, the CDR3 is TGTGCCACCAGCAGAGACAACAGGGCCATGAACACTGAAGCTTTCTTT. The full variable domain, with the rest looked up from reference TRBV15 and TRBJ1-1, is DAMVIQNPRYQVTQFGKPVTLSCSQTLNHNVMYWYQQKSSQAPKLLFHYYDKDFNNEADTPDNFQSRRPNTSFCFLDIRSPGLGDTAMYLCATSRDNRAMNTEAFFGQGTRLTVV.

V and J are TRBV6-5 and TRBJ1-5; 7 bases map to TRBD1. V lost 7 bases and J lost 7; bases outside the gene matches: 10. The CDR3 sequence is 14 residues long. The V gene's germline CDR1 is MNHEY and CDR2 SVGAGI. CDR3 bases: TGTGCCAGCACTGCCGGACAGGCGGGACAGCCCCAGCATTTT. It yields the protein CASTAGQAGQPQHF.

The V gene is TRBV18, the J gene TRBJ2-5, with TRBD1 identical over 7 bases. The length of the CDR3 is 14 residues. The V segment lost 0 bases and the J segment 9 bases; nucleotides outside the gene matches: 7. The V gene's germline CDR1 is KGHSH and CDR2 LQKENI. CDR3 in DNA: TGTGCCAGCTCACCACCGGGACAGAGAGCGGCCCAGTACTTC. Its translation is CASSPPGQRAAQYF.

Points on this clone: At one of its ends the junction is not consistent with the germline gene, which may arise from a read error. This chain uses TRBV14 with TRBJ1-2; D unresolved. This CDR3 has 12 residues. CDR1 and CDR2 from the germline V gene are SGHDN and FVKESK. The CDR3 region has the DNA TGTGCCAGCAGTCACGGGAACTTTGGCTACACCTTC. It encodes CASSHGNFGYTF. Looking up the rest from reference TRBV14 and TRBJ1-2 gives the full variable domain: EAGVTQFPSHSVIEKGQTVTLRCDPISGHDNLYWYRRVMGKEIKFLLHFVKESKQDESGMPNNRFLAERTGGTYSTLKVQPAELEDSGVYFCASSHGNFGYTFGSGTRLTVV.

The table lists this clone with a few counts. The chain links TRBV6-5 to TRBJ1-2; TRBD1 is a possible D gene (5 bases). Germline CDR1 is MNHEY and CDR2 is SVGAGI. Trimming took 10 bases from V and 4 from J, leaving 13 bases between them. The length of the CDR3 is 12 residues. CDR3 sequence (DNA): TGTGCCACCCAAGACAGCGCCTATGGCTACACCTTC. Its translation: CATQDSAYGYTF.

This chain uses TRBV20-1 with TRBJ2-3; perhaps TRBD2 as D (5 bases). The CDR3 contains 11 residues. The germline V gene encodes CDR1 DFQATT and CDR2 SNEGSKA (reference sequence). CDR3 nucleotides: TGCAGCGGGGTTCGCACAGATACGCAGTATTTT. Translating gives CSGVRTDTQYF.

This chain joins TRBV2 and TRBJ1-4, with 8 bases lining up with TRBD1. Germline V lookup: CDR1 SNHLY, CDR2 FYNNEI. V shed 7 bases, J shed 2 bases, and the junction held 9 bases outside the gene matches. CDR3 length: 16 residues. Written as DNA, the CDR3 is TGTGCCAGCACGCACCCCGGGACAGGCACTAATGAAAAACTGTTTTTT. It is translated as CASTHPGTGTNEKLFF.

This rearrangement joins TRBV4-2 to TRBJ2-2; TRBD2 aligns across 11 bases. The CDR3 is 16 amino acids. V was pared by 4 bases and J by 4 bases, with 5 bases of the junction left unmatched. CDR1 LGHNA and CDR2 YNFKEQ come from the germline V gene. In DNA form, the CDR3 reads TGTGCCAGCAGCCGGCCTAGCGGGGGGCCCACCGGGGAGCTGTTTTTT. Translating gives CASSRPSGGPTGELFF.

The chain carries TRBV30 and TRBJ1-1, with D possibly matching TRBD1 (6 bases). CDR3 length equals 12 residues. Trimming cost V 2 bases and J 10 bases, with 14 bases left between them. The germline CDR1 and CDR2 sequences are GTSNPN and SVGIG (reference sequence). Here the CDR3 DNA reads TGTGCCTGGAGTCCACAGGGAAGGGGAGCTTTCTTT. Translation: CAWSPQGRGAFF.

The chain employs TRBV7-2 and TRBJ1-2, with TRBD1 matching 10 bases. V was pared by 4 bases and J by 6 bases, with 8 bases of the junction left unmatched. The CDR3 extends over 15 amino acids. Germline-derived CDR1 and CDR2 are SGHTA and FQGNSA. The CDR3 bases are TGTGCCAGCAGCTCGCAACTGACAGGGGGCGATGGCTACACCTTC. Translated: CASSSQLTGGDGYTF.

This chain joins TRBV5-1 and TRBJ2-5, with 8 bases identical to TRBD2. CDR3 size: 17 residues. Germline-derived CDR1 and CDR2 are SGHRS and YFSETQ. The ends lost 0 bases at V and 2 bases at J; junction bases unmatched: 9. The CDR3 is CASSLGSGSGEQETQYF. The CDR3 DNA is TGCGCCAGCAGCTTGGGGTCGGGTAGCGGGGAACAAGAGACCCAGTACTTC.

The chain carries TRBV2 and TRBJ2-5; 8 bases align to TRBD2. Germline CDR1 and CDR2: SNHLY and FYNNEI. The CDR3 runs 14 residues. V lost 4 bases to trimming and J lost 5 bases; unmatched junction nucleotides: 6. The CDR3 DNA is TGTGCCAGCAGTGGGACTAGCCGCGGGGAGACCCAGTACTTC. It codes for CASSGTSRGETQYF.

The chain recombines TRBV24-1 with TRBJ1-5; D is unclear. Germline V gene sequence: CDR1 KGHDR, CDR2 SFDVKD. Between the trimmed V and J ends, which lost 5 bases and 1 base, there was a span of 8 bases. The CDR3 contains 14 residues. Here the CDR3 reads CATSAEPSNQPQHF. CDR3 nucleotide sequence: TGTGCCACCAGTGCGGAGCCAAGCAATCAGCCCCAGCATTTT.

V is TRBV24-1 and J is TRBJ1-2; possible D gene TRBD1, 6 bases. This CDR3 is 14 amino acids long. V lost 4 bases to trimming and J lost 3 bases, with 11 bases between them. Per germline, CDR1 KGHDR and CDR2 SFDVKD. The CDR3 coding sequence is TGTGCCACCAGTGACAGGGGACGGGACTATGGCTACACCTTC. It is translated as CATSDRGRDYGYTF.

CDR3 DNA: TGTGCCAGCAGTCGGGACAGCTATGGCTACACCTTC. Amino acid sequence: CASSRDSYGYTF. The chain joins TRBV12-3 or TRBV12-4 to TRBJ1-2; 7 nucleotides match TRBD1. There are 12 residues in the CDR3. V lost 5 bases, J lost 4 bases, and 1 base stayed unmatched.